Sequencing of this T cell receptor beta chain was carried out in a study of control samples from healthy donors and cancer patients. The ends were cut back, 1 base at V and 6 bases at J, with 22 bases in the middle. CDR3 length: 18 amino acids. Looked up from germline, CDR1 is LNHDA and CDR2 is SQIVND (reference sequence). Profiling relied on immunoSEQ multiplex PCR, and the TCRdb table lists in-frame clones only, not all of them. In the table there are 100,000 to 150,000 clones, approximately 88% of which are singletons. The specimen was blood. The chain joins TRBV19 to TRBJ2-1, with D maybe TRBD2 (6 bases). The sequence came from a man aged 45 to 65 in good health. Here the CDR3 reads CASSIGPGLKRSFNEQFF. DNA of the CDR3: TGTGCCAGTAGTATAGGCCCGGGACTTAAAAGGTCTTTCAATGAGCAGTTCTTC.